The clone carrying this T cell receptor (beta chain) was recorded at least ten times. This specimen comes from a study of molecular identifiers for immune sequencing clone quantification. Study overall: Replicate experiments took RNA from roughly 18,000 or 92,000 naive CD8 cells, divided it five ways and sequenced four.

CDR3 size: 12 residues. Germline-derived CDR1 and CDR2 are MNHNS and SASEGT. Trimming removed 5 bases from V and 2 bases from J, with 7 bases in between. Bulk TCR library preparation followed previously described methods with listed TCR primers. Each CDR3 protein is one row after TCRdb ran MiXCR on the PCR reads. The table lists tens of thousands of distinct CDR3 sequences, about 15% of them singletons. This TCR came from a human donor in good health. Some libraries in this study had Jurkat cell RNA spiked in. The rearrangement joins TRBV6-1 to TRBJ2-7; no clear D gene. Sequenced sample: naive CD8+ T cells from blood, with Jurkat cell RNA spiked in. Subset denoted: FACS-sorted CD8+CD4-CCR7+CD45RA+ naive T cells. The CDR3 reads CASSSRPYEQYF. The CDR3 nucleotides are TGTGCCAGCAGTTCCCGGCCCTACGAGCAGTACTTC.